These T cell receptor beta chains were read from a single sample in a study of shared clonotypes between healthy human individuals. Profiled with immunoSEQ multiplex PCR; TCRdb holds only in-frame clones, not every one. The table lists roughly 2 million clones, just under 95% of them singletons. Sample: naive CD8+ T cells sorted from blood. These TCRs come from a man younger than 35 in good health. CDR3s include the opening cysteine and the closing phenylalanine or tryptophan. Fields, in order: J gene, D gene, V gene, CDR3 DNA, CDR3 protein. The D gene is left open where the match is weak.

TRBJ1-2	.	TRBV6-1	TGTGCCAGCAGTGAAGGTTTGGGGCAGGGTTATGGCTACACCTTC	CASSEGLGQGYGYTF
TRBJ2-1	TRBD2	TRBV4-3	TGCGCCAGCAGCCAAGATCAACTAGCGGGAGTGAATGAGCAGTTCTTC	CASSQDQLAGVNEQFF
TRBJ1-1	.	TRBV19	TGTGCCAGTAGTCCCAGGGGCGTGAACACTGAAGCTTTCTTT	CASSPRGVNTEAFF
TRBJ2-7	.	TRBV6-6	TGTGCCAGCAGTTTCCCTGAGCGGCTCTCCTACGAGCAGTACTTC	CASSFPERLSYEQYF
TRBJ2-7	.	TRBV7-7	TGTGCTAGCAGCTTATCCGAGGGAGCCGCCTACGAGCAGTACTTC	CASSLSEGAAYEQYF
TRBJ2-7	.	TRBV21-1	TGTGCCAGCTCCGGGGGACGGTCGCTCTCCTACGAGCAGTACTTC	CASSGGRSLSYEQYF
TRBJ1-3	.	TRBV2	TGTGCCAGCAGTGCTTCGTCTACTGGAAACACCATATATTTT	CASSASSTGNTIYF
TRBJ1-6	.	TRBV4-1	TGCGCCAGCAGCCAAGAGCCGGGTCTTGGGCATTCACCCCTCCACTTT	CASSQEPGLGHSPLHF
TRBJ1-1	.	TRBV6-5	TGTGCCAGCAGACCTATTAACACTGAAGCTTTCTTT	CASRPINTEAFF
TRBJ2-7	.	TRBV5-5	TGTGCCAGCAGCTTACTTAGCAACGAGCAGTACTTC	CASSLLSNEQYF
TRBJ1-4	.	TRBV19	TGTGCCAGTAGTACGTGGGGTAATGAAAAACTGTTTTTT	CASSTWGNEKLFF
TRBJ2-6	.	TRBV11-2	TGTGCCAGCAGCTTAGATTACAGGGCCGGGGCCAACGTCCTGACTTTC	CASSLDYRAGANVLTF
TRBJ2-3	.	TRBV19	TGTGCCAGTAGTCCCTGGGGCACAGATACGCAGTATTTT	CASSPWGTDTQYF
TRBJ2-1	TRBD2	TRBV5-4	TGTGCCAGCAGAATAGCGGGAGGGGCTTACAATGAGCAGTTCTTC	CASRIAGGAYNEQFF
TRBJ1-1	TRBD1	TRBV5-1	TGCGCCAGCAGCCGGAGGGGCACAGGGGGCCTGGGGAACACTGAAGCTTTCTTT	CASSRRGTGGLGNTEAFF
TRBJ2-7	.	TRBV7-9	TGTGCCAGCAGCCGGCCGGAGGGCTACGAGCAGTACTTC	CASSRPEGYEQYF
TRBJ1-3	TRBD1	TRBV10-1	TGCGCCAGCAGAGTAACCGGGACAGTCTCTGGAAACACCATATATTTT	CASRVTGTVSGNTIYF
TRBJ1-1	TRBD1	TRBV7-6	TGTGCCAGCAGCCGGGACAGGGAGAACACTGAAGCTTTCTTT	CASSRDRENTEAFF
TRBJ2-7	.	TRBV2	TGTGCCAGCATCGAAGGGTCTAGCAGCTACGAGCAGTACTTC	CASIEGSSSYEQYF
TRBJ2-7	.	TRBV6-5	TGTGCCAGCAGCTTACTAGGGGAGCAGTACTTC	CASSLLGEQYF
TRBJ1-6	.	TRBV6-5	TGTGCCAGCAGTTACTCTGAGGGAAATTCACCCCTCCACTTT	CASSYSEGNSPLHF
TRBJ2-1	TRBD1	TRBV2	TGTGCCAGCAGTCCGGGACAGGGGTCCAATGAGCAGTTCTTC	CASSPGQGSNEQFF
TRBJ1-1	.	TRBV19	TGTGCCAGTAGTGTCCGGGAAAGTTTGAACACTGAAGCTTTCTTT	CASSVRESLNTEAFF
TRBJ2-5	TRBD1	TRBV27	TGTGCCAGCAGTTTAAGTCCGGGACAGCAAGAGACCCAGTACTTC	CASSLSPGQQETQYF